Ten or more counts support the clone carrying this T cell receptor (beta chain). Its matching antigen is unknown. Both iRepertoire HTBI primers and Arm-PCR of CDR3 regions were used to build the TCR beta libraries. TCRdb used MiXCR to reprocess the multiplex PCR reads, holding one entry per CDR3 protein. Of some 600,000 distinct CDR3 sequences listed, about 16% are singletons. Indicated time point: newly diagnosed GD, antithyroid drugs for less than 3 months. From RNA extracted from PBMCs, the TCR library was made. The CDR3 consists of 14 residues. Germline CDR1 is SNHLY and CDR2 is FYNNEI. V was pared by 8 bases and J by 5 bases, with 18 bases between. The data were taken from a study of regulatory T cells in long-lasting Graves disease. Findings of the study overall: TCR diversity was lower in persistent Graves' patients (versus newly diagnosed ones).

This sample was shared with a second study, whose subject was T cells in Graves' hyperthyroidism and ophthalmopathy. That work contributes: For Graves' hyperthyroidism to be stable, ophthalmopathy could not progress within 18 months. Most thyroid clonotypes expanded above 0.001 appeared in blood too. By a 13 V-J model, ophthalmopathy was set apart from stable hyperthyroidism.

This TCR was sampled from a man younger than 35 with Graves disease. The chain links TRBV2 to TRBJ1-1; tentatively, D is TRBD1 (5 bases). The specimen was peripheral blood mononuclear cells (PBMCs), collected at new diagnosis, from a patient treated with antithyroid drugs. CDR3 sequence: CASASTGGYTEAFF. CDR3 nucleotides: TGTGCCAGCGCTAGCACCGGGGGTTATACTGAAGCTTTCTTT.